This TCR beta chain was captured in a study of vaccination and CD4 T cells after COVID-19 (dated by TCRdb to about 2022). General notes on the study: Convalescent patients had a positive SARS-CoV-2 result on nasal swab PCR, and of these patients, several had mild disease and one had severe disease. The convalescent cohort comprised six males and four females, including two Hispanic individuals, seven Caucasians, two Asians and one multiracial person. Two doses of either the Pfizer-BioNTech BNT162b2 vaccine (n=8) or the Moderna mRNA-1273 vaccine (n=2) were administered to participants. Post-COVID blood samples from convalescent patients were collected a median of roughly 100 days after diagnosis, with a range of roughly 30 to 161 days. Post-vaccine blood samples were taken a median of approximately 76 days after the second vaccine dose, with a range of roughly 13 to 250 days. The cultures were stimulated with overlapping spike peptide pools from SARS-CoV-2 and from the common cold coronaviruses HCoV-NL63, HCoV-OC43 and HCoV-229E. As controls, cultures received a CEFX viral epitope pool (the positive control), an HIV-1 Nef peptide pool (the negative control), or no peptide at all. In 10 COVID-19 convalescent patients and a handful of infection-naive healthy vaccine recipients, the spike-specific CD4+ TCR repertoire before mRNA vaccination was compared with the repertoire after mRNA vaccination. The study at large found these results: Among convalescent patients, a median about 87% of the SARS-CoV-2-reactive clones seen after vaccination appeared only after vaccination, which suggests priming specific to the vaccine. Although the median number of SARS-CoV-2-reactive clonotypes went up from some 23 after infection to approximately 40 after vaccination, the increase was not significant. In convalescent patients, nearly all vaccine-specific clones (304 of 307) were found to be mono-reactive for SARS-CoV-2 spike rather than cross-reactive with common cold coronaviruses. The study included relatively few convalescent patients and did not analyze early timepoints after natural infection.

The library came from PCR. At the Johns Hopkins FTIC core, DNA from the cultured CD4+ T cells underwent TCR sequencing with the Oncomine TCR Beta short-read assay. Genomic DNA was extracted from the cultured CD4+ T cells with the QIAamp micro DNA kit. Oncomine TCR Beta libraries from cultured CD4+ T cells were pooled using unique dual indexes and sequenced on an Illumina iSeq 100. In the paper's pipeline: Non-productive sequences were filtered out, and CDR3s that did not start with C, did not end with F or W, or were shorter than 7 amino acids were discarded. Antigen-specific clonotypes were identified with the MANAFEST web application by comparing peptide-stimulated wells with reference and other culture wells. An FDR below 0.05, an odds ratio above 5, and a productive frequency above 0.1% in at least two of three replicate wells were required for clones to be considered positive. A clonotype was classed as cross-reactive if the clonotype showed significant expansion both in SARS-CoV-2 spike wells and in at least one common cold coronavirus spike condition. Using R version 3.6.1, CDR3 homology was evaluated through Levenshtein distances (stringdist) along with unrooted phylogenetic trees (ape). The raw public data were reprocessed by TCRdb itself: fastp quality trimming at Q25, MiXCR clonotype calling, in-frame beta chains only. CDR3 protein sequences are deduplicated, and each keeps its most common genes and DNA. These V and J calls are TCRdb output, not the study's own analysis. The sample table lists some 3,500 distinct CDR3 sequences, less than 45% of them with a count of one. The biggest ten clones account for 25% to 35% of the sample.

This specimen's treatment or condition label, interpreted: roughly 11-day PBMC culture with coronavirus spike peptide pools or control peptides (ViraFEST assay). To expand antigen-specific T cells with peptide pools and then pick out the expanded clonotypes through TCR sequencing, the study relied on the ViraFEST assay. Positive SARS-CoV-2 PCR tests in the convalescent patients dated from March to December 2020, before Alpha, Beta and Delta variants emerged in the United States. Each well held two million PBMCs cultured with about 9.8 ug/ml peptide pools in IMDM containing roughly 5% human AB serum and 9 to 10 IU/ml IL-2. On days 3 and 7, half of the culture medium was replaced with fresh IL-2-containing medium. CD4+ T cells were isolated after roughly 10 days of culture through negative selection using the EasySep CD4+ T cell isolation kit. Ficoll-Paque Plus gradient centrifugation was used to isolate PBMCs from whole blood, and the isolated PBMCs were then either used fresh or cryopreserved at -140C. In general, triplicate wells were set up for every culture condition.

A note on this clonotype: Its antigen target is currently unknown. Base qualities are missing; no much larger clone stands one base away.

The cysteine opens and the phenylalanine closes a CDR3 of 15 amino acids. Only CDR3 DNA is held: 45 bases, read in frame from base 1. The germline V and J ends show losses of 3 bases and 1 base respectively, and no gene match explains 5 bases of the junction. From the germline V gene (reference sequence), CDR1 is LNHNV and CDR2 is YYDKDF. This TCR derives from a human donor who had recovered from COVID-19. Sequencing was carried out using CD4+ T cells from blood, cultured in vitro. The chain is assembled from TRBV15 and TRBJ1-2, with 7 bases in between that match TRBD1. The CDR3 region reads CATSRDGQDNYGYTF. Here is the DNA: TGTGCCACCAGCAGGGACGGACAGGATAACTATGGCTACACCTTC. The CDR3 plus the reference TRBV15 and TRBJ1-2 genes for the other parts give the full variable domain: DAMVIQNPRYQVTQFGKPVTLSCSQTLNHNVMYWYQQKSSQAPKLLFHYYDKDFNNEADTPDNFQSRRPNTSFCFLDIRSPGLGDTAMYLCATSRDGQDNYGYTFGSGTRLTVV.